Included here is one TCR beta chain sequence, with context. The entry originates in a study of immune characterization of retroperitoneal liposarcoma. TCRdb recomputed calls from the PCR reads with MiXCR, one row per CDR3 protein. The sample holds 800 to 1,000 distinct CDR3 sequences, about 30% seen once. The clonotype originates from a male donor with retroperitoneal liposarcoma. Sequencing used tumor tissue.

The CDR3 protein is CASSEPRSRVRPYNYGYTF. The CDR3 coding sequence is TGTGCCAGCAGTGAACCTCGCTCAAGGGTTAGGCCTTATAACTATGGCTACACCTTC. J is TRBJ1-2 and V is TRBV6-1; unclear D gene. This CDR3 has 19 amino acids. Trimming pared 2 bases from V and 1 base from J, leaving 23 bases between. The germline gives CDR1 MNHNS, CDR2 SASEGT.